Sequencing of this T cell receptor (beta chain) was carried out in a study of blood T cell repertoires in COVID-19. Study at large: Sites in the United States, Italy and Spain provided acute and convalescent COVID-19 samples. Nucleic acid was either cDNA or gDNA, and it came from T cells, B-cell-depleted T cells, or PBMCs.

Methods used by the authors: Reference gene primer amplification in the assay estimated nucleated cell counts. Profiling relied on immunoSEQ multiplex PCR, and the TCRdb table lists in-frame clones only, not all of them. V, J and clone size are taken as reported in that table, and D and trimming were inferred from the DNA itself. The sample holds roughly 670,000 clones; approximately 90% are singletons and the top ten take about 0.26%. The CDR3 is made up of 12 amino acids. Trimming left V 5 bases short and J 5 bases short, with 9 bases between. CDR1 and CDR2 (germline): SNHLY, FYNNEI. Sequenced material: peripheral blood. The receptor was isolated from a woman under 30 with acute or convalescent COVID-19. The chain recombines TRBV2 with TRBJ1-1; D perhaps matches TRBD1 (6 bases). The DNA for the CDR3 is TGTGCCAGCAGTACGAGGGGGACTGAAGCTTTCTTT. This translates into CASSTRGTEAFF.